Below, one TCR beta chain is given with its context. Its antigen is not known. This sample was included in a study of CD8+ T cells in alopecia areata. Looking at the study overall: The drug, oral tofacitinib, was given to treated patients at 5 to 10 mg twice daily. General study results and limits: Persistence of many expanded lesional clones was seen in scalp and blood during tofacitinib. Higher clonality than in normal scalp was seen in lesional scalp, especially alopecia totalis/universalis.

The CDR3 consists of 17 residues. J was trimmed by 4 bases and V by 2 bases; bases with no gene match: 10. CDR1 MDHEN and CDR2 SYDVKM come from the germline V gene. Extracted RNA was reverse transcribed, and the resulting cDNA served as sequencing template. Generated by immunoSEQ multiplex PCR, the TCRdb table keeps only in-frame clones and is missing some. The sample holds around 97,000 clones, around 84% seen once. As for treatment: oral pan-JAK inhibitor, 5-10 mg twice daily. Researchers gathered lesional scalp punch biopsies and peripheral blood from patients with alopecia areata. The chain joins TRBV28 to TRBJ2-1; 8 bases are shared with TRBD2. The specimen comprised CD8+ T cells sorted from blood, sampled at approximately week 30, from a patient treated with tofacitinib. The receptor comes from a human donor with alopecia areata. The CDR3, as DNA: TGTGCCAGCAGTTTAATATCCGGGAGGGCTATTTACAATGAGCAGTTCTTC. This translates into CASSLISGRAIYNEQFF.